This T cell receptor beta chain was identified in a study of cytomegalovirus exposure and HLA in healthy donors. About the study: The 120 validation repertoires and the roughly 670 first-cohort repertoires shared a platform, a later analysis reported. Study-wide findings and caveats: The study recorded 160 or so TCR beta chains that were cytomegalovirus-associated.

CDR3 length: 12 amino acids. V shed 1 base and J shed 5 bases, with 5 bases lying between them. CDR1 and CDR2 (germline): KGHSH, LQKENI. Using immunoSEQ multiplex PCR, the repertoire was profiled, and TCRdb retains in-frame clones only, with some absent. This table holds 150,000 to 200,000 clones, approximately 87% found once. Concerning this clone itself: Its antigen is not identified.

The V and J genes are TRBV18 and TRBJ2-5; D is unresolved. Input material: PBMCs. This clonotype was obtained from a woman aged 30 to 39 in good health and CMV-seronegative. CDR3 nucleotides: TGTGCCAGCTCACCACTTCAGGAGACCCAGTACTTC. Amino acids: CASSPLQETQYF.